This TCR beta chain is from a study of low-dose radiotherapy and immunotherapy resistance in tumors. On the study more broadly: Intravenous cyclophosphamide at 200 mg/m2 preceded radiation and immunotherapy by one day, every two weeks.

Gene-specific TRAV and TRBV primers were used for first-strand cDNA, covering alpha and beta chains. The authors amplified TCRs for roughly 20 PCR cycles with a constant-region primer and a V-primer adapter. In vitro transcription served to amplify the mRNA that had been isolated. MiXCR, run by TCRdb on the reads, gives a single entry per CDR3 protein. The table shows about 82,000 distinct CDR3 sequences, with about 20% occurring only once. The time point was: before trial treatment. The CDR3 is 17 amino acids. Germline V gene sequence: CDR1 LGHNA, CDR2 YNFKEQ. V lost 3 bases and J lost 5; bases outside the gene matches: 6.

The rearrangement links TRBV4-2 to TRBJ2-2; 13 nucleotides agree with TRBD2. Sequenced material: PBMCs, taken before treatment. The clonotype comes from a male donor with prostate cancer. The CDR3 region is CASSQWTSGSHTGELFF. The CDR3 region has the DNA TGTGCCAGCAGCCAGTGGACTAGCGGGAGCCATACCGGGGAGCTGTTTTTT.